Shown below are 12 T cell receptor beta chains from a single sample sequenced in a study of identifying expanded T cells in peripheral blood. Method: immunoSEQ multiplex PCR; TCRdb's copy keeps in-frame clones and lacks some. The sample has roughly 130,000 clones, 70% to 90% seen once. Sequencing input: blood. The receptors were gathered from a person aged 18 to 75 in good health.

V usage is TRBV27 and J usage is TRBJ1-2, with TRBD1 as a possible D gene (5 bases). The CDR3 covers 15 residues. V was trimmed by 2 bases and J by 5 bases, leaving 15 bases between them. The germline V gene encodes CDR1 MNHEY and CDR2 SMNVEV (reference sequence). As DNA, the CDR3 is TGTGCCAGCAGTTTAGGAGGGGCGGAGACTTATGGCTACACCTTC. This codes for CASSLGGAETYGYTF.

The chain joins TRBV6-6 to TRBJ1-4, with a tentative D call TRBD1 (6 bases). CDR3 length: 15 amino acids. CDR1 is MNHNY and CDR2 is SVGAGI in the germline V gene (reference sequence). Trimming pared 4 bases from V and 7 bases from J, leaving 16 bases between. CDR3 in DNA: TGTGCCAGCAGTTCGGGACAAAGGCAAGGTGAAAAACTGTTTTTT. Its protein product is CASSSGQRQGEKLFF.

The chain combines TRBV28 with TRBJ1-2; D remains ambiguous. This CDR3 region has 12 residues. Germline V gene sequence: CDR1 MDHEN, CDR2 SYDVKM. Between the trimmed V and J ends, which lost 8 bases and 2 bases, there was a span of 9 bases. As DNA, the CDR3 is TGTGCCAGCTTCGGTCCGAACTATGGCTACACCTTC. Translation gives CASFGPNYGYTF.

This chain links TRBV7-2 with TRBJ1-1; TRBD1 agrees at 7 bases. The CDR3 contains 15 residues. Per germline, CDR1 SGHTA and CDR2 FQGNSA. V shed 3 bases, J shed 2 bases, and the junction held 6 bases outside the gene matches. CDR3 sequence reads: CASSLLGGFNTEAFF. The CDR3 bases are TGTGCCAGCAGCTTGCTAGGGGGCTTTAACACTGAAGCTTTCTTT.

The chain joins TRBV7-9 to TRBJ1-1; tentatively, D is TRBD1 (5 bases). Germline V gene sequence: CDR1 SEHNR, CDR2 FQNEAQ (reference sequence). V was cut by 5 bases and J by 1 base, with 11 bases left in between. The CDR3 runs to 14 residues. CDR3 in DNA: TGTGCCAGCAGCCTAGACCAGGGGAACACTGAAGCTTTCTTT. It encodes CASSLDQGNTEAFF.

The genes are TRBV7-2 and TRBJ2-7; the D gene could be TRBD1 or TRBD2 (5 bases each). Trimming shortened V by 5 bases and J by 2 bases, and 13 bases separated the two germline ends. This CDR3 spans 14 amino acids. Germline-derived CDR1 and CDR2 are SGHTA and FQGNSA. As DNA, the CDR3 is TGTGCCAGCAGCCCCTGGGACGGACCCTACGAGCAGTACTTC. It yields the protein CASSPWDGPYEQYF.

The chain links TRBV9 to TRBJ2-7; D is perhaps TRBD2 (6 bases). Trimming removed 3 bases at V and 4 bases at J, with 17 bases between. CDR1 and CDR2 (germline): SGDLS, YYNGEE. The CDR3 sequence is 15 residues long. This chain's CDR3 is CASSAAGTPAYEQYF. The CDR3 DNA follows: TGTGCCAGCAGCGCCGCCGGGACTCCAGCTTACGAGCAGTACTTC.

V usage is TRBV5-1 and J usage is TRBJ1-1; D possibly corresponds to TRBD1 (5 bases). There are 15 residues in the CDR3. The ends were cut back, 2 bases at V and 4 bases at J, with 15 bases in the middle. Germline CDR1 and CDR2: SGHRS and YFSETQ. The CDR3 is CASSLQVSRGTEAFF. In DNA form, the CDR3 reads TGCGCCAGCAGCTTACAGGTCTCGAGGGGCACTGAAGCTTTCTTT.

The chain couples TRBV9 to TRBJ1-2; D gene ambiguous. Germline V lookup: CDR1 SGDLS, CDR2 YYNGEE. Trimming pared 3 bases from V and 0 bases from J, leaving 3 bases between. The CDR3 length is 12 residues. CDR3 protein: CASSAPNYGYTF. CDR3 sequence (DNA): TGTGCCAGCAGCGCCCCTAACTATGGCTACACCTTC.

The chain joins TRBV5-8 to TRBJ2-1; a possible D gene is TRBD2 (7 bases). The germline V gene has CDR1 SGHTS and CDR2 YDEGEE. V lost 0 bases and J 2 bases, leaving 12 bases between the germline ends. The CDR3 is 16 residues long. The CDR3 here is CASSLGSGGTYNEQFF. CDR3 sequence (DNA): TGTGCCAGCAGCTTGGGCTCGGGGGGCACCTACAATGAGCAGTTCTTC.

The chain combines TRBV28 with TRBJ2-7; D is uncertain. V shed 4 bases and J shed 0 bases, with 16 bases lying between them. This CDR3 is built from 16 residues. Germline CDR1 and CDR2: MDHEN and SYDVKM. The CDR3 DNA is TGTGCCAGCAGTTCTGTAGCAGGTCAAAGCTCCTACGAGCAGTACTTC. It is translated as CASSSVAGQSSYEQYF.

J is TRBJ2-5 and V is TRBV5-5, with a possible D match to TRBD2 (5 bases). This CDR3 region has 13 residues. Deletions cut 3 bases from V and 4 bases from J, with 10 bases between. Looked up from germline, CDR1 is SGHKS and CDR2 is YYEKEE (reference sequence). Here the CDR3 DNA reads TGTGCCAGCAGCTCCGCGGACTTAGAGACCCAGTACTTC. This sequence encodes CASSSADLETQYF. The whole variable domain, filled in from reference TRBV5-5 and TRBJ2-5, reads DAGVTQSPTHLIKTRGQQVTLRCSPISGHKSVSWYQQVLGQGPQFIFQYYEKEERGRGNFPDRFSARQFPNYSSELNVNALLLGDSALYLCASSSADLETQYFGPGTRLLVL.